This entry lists 29 T cell receptor beta chains sequenced from one sample in a study of CD8 T cells in ankylosing spondylitis. The study, taken as a whole, reports: What seemed typical of ankylosing spondylitis blood was a TCR beta motif built from 8 or 9 highly homologous variants.

Which antigens these TCRs recognize remains unknown. TCRdb re-derived calls from the 5' RACE reads in MiXCR, one entry per CDR3 protein. The data hold hundreds of thousands of distinct CDR3 sequences, with 10% to 15% observed a single time. Sequences were obtained from blood, either unsorted or a sorted T cell fraction (not recorded which). The receptors stem from a male donor with ankylosing spondylitis.

This clonotype has at least ten counts. The chain uses TRBV29-1 and TRBJ1-1, with D possibly matching TRBD1 (6 bases). CDR3 size: 13 residues. V lost 1 base, J lost 1 base, and 7 bases lay in between. Germline V CDR1 and CDR2: SQVTM, ANQGSEA. CDR3 nucleotides: TGCAGCGTTGAAGGGGGGGCGAACACTGAAGCTTTCTTT. This translates into CSVEGGANTEAFF.

This rearrangement joins TRBV10-2 to TRBJ1-5; TRBD1 aligns across 9 bases. The CDR3 sequence is 13 residues long. Germline-derived CDR1 and CDR2 are WSHSY and SAAADI. After removal of 8 bases from V and 5 bases from J, the junction contained 4 bases not matched to a gene. In nucleotides, the CDR3 is TGCGCCAGCGGGACAGGGCCCGATCAGCCCCAGCATTTT. This gives the protein CASGTGPDQPQHF.

This clonotype was seen many times. The V call is TRBV7-9, the J call TRBJ2-3, with unresolved D. The length of the CDR3 is 13 residues. Per the germline V gene, CDR1 is SEHNR and CDR2 is FQNEAQ (reference sequence). Trimming shortened V by 6 bases and J by 1 base, and 8 bases separated the two germline ends. The DNA of the CDR3 is TGTGCCAGCAGTTCGTCCGGCACAGATACGCAGTATTTT. Amino acids: CASSSSGTDTQYF.

The chain couples TRBV24-1 to TRBJ1-1; D not resolved. The CDR3 runs 13 residues. Germline CDR1 KGHDR, CDR2 SFDVKD. V dropped 0 bases and J dropped 3 bases, with 4 bases sitting between them. The CDR3 sequence is CATSDLQYTEAFF. CDR3 DNA sequence: TGTGCCACCAGTGATTTGCAGTACACTGAAGCTTTCTTT.

This clonotype was observed many times. The chain employs TRBV4-3 and TRBJ2-5, with D maybe TRBD1 (5 bases). CDR3 size: 14 residues. The ends were cut back, 0 bases at V and 5 bases at J, with 10 bases in the middle. Germline V gene sequence: CDR1 LGHNA, CDR2 YSLEER. The chain's CDR3 is CASSQDRVRETQYF. The CDR3 DNA follows: TGCGCCAGCAGCCAAGACAGGGTGAGGGAGACCCAGTACTTC.

A remark on this clonotype: The junction differs from germline at one of its ends, possibly a read error. The V call is TRBV3-1, the J call TRBJ1-1; 7 bases match TRBD1. This CDR3 region has 14 residues. Per the germline V gene, CDR1 is LGHDT and CDR2 is YNNKEL (reference sequence). In nucleotides, the CDR3 is TGTGCCAGCACCCAACAGGGGCGGGACACTGAAGCTTTCTTT. Its protein product is CASTQQGRDTEAFF.

This chain links TRBV20-1 with TRBJ1-1; D possibly corresponds to TRBD1 (5 bases). The germline CDR1 and CDR2 sequences are DFQATT and SNEGSKA (reference sequence). CDR3 length equals 12 residues. V was pared by 6 bases and J by 6 bases, with 14 bases between. CDR3 loop: CSAERGGAEAFF. CDR3 in DNA: TGCAGTGCCGAAAGGGGTGGGGCTGAAGCTTTCTTT.

This chain's CDR3 is CAWSVDRGRLEQYF. The CDR3, as DNA: TGTGCCTGGAGTGTTGACAGGGGGCGTCTGGAGCAGTACTTC. V gene TRBV30 combines with J gene TRBJ2-7; 10 nucleotides line up with TRBD1. The CDR3 has 14 residues. Germline V lookup: CDR1 GTSNPN, CDR2 SVGIG (reference sequence). V was clipped by 0 bases and J by 7 bases; unmatched bases: 6.

The chain combines TRBV6-2 or TRBV6-3 with TRBJ2-7; the D is unclear. The germline V gene has CDR1 MNHEY and CDR2 SVGEGT. V lost 3 bases, J lost 3 bases, and 9 bases lay in between. The CDR3 contains 13 residues. The CDR3 DNA follows: TGTGCCAGCAGTTATCCCGGATACTACGAGCAGTACTTC. Residues: CASSYPGYYEQYF.

The V call is TRBV20-1, the J call TRBJ2-6; D gene unclear. The CDR3 spans 15 residues. The germline V and J ends were trimmed by 1 base and 2 bases, with 9 bases remaining between them. Germline-derived CDR1 and CDR2 are DFQATT and SNEGSKA (reference sequence). CDR3 sequence (DNA): TGCAGTGCTAGAGGTCCAGGTACTGGGGCCAACGTCCTGACTTTC. Protein product: CSARGPGTGANVLTF.

This chain uses TRBV30 with TRBJ1-2; D is unclear. Per the germline V gene, CDR1 is GTSNPN and CDR2 is SVGIG (reference sequence). CDR3 size: 12 residues. With 2 bases removed from V and 4 bases from J, the gap between germline ends came to 8 bases. The CDR3 protein is CAWSSPIYGYTF. CDR3 DNA sequence: TGTGCCTGGAGTAGCCCGATCTATGGCTACACCTTC.

This clonotype was picked up a small number of times. The chain carries TRBV9 and TRBJ2-4; 8 bases are a match to TRBD2. Trimming cost V 4 bases and J 4 bases; bases outside gene matches: 4. This CDR3 region has 14 residues. Germline V gene sequence: CDR1 SGDLS, CDR2 YYNGEE. This CDR3 reads CASSPVAGKNIQYF. CDR3 DNA sequence: TGTGCCAGCAGCCCGGTAGCGGGAAAAAACATTCAGTACTTC. The whole variable domain, remainder taken from reference TRBV9 and TRBJ2-4, is DSGVTQTPKHLITATGQRVTLRCSPRSGDLSVYWYQQSLDQGLQFLIQYYNGEERAKGNILERFSAQQFPDLHSELNLSSLELGDSALYFCASSPVAGKNIQYFGAGTRLSVL.

This clonotype was seen a handful of times. The rearrangement uses TRBV12-3 or TRBV12-4 and TRBJ1-1; TRBD1 agrees at 9 bases. The CDR3 has 15 residues. The V segment lost 10 bases and the J segment 4 bases; nucleotides outside the gene matches: 13. The CDR3, as DNA: TGTGCCACCACAGGGGGGGGGACAGGGTCCACTGAAGCTTTCTTT. It translates to CATTGGGTGSTEAFF.

The chain combines TRBV27 with TRBJ1-2, with unresolved D. The CDR3 extends over 14 amino acids. Germline lookup yields CDR1 MNHEY and CDR2 SMNVEV (reference sequence). The V and J ends lost 0 bases and 9 bases respectively, with 14 bases between them. The CDR3 sequence: CASSLSDRGGSYTF. In DNA, the CDR3 is TGTGCCAGCAGTTTATCCGACCGCGGAGGAAGCTACACCTTC.

V gene TRBV15 combines with J gene TRBJ2-6, with D maybe TRBD1 (6 bases). The CDR3 totals 16 residues. In germline, CDR1 is LNHNV, CDR2 YYDKDF (reference sequence). The V gene lost 0 bases and the J gene lost 2 bases, with 8 bases spanning the gap. In DNA form, the CDR3 reads TGTGCCACCAGCAGAGATCAGGGGACTGGGGCCAACGTCCTGACTTTC. Encoded protein: CATSRDQGTGANVLTF.

In its sample, this clonotype was seen a few times. The chain joins TRBV5-1 to TRBJ1-6, with 9 positions matching TRBD1. Losses at the gene ends were 4 bases for V and 6 bases for J; bases not matched to a gene: 5. This CDR3 is 15 amino acids long. Per the germline V gene, CDR1 is SGHRS and CDR2 is YFSETQ. CDR3 DNA: TGCGCCAGCAGCAAAAGGGACAGGGCTAATTCACCCCTCCACTTT. It yields the protein CASSKRDRANSPLHF.

In its sample, this clonotype was seen many times. For the CDR3, the DNA is TGCGCCAGCAGCAACGGGACTAGCGGGGCCTACGAGCAGTACTTC. This encodes CASSNGTSGAYEQYF. The rearrangement uses TRBV5-1 and TRBJ2-7; 13 positions match TRBD2. CDR1 and CDR2 (germline): SGHRS, YFSETQ. CDR3 length: 15 residues. The J segment lost 2 bases and the V segment lost 4 bases, leaving 3 bases of the junction unmatched.

In this sample, this clonotype turned up a few times. The V gene is TRBV7-2, the J gene TRBJ2-5; D possibly matches TRBD1 or TRBD2 (7 bases each). The CDR3 spans 14 residues. V was cut by 5 bases and J by 4 bases, with 14 bases left in between. Per germline, CDR1 SGHTA and CDR2 FQGNSA. This CDR3 reads CASSQQGRAETQYF. CDR3 nucleotide sequence: TGTGCCAGCAGCCAACAGGGGAGGGCAGAGACCCAGTACTTC.

This clonotype was seen a few times. J is TRBJ1-5 and V is TRBV28; no definite D call. Germline V gives CDR1 MDHEN, CDR2 SYDVKM. The CDR3 is made up of 14 amino acids. V was pared by 5 bases and J by 4 bases, with 12 bases between. The CDR3 loop reads CASSPHPRNQPQHF. Written as DNA, the CDR3 is TGTGCCAGCAGTCCCCACCCCCGGAATCAGCCCCAGCATTTT.

This clonotype was seen at least ten times. The junction and the germline gene differ at one end; a read error may be behind it. This chain connects TRBV5-6 to TRBJ1-1; weak D call: TRBD1 (6 bases). Per germline, CDR1 SGHDT and CDR2 YYEEEE. This CDR3 contains 12 residues. CDR3 in DNA: TGTGCCAGCAGTTTGGACAGAACTGAAGCTTTCTTT. As protein: CASSLDRTEAFF.

The rearrangement uses TRBV9 and TRBJ2-3; D is uncertain. Germline V CDR1 and CDR2: SGDLS, YYNGEE. The CDR3 contains 14 residues. V gave up 0 bases and J gave up 0 bases, with 5 bases separating them. CDR3 DNA sequence: TGTGCCAGCAGCGTAGTTGGGAGCACAGATACGCAGTATTTT. Its protein product is CASSVVGSTDTQYF.

This chain connects TRBV6-2 or TRBV6-3 to TRBJ1-1; D call uncertain. From germline, CDR1 is MNHEY and CDR2 SVGEGT. CDR3 length: 14 residues. With 5 bases removed from V and 0 bases from J, the gap between germline ends came to 10 bases. In DNA form, the CDR3 reads TGTGCCAGCAGTCATCGGACGGTGAACACTGAAGCTTTCTTT. It encodes CASSHRTVNTEAFF.

The chain employs TRBV7-2 and TRBJ1-1, with D possibly matching TRBD1 (6 bases). From germline, CDR1 is SGHTA and CDR2 FQGNSA. V was trimmed by 5 bases and J by 6 bases, leaving 19 bases between them. CDR3 length equals 15 residues. The CDR3 loop is CASSITTGGSSEAFF. The CDR3 region has the DNA TGTGCCAGCAGCATTACGACAGGTGGGAGCTCTGAAGCTTTCTTT.

In this sample, this clonotype turned up a few times. The V call is TRBV2, the J call TRBJ2-5; 16 nucleotides line up with TRBD2. J gave up 5 bases and V 6 bases, and 6 bases lay outside the gene matches. The germline CDR1 and CDR2 sequences are SNHLY and FYNNEI. This CDR3 region has 16 residues. This chain's CDR3 is CASRGLAGGPGETQYF. The CDR3 DNA follows: TGTGCCAGCAGGGGACTAGCGGGGGGGCCCGGTGAGACCCAGTACTTC. Combining the CDR3 with reference TRBV2 and TRBJ2-5 gives the whole variable domain EPEVTQTPSHQVTQMGQEVILRCVPISNHLYFYWYRQILGQKVEFLVSFYNNEISEKSEIFDDQFSVERPDGSNFTLKIRSTKLEDSAMYFCASRGLAGGPGETQYFGPGTRLLVL.

Only a few counts were recorded for this clonotype. The chain links TRBV7-2 to TRBJ2-3, with D possibly being TRBD1 (5 bases). V was shortened by 1 base and J by 3 bases, with 11 bases between the two germline ends. The CDR3 is 15 amino acids. The V gene's germline CDR1 is SGHTA and CDR2 FQGNSA. The CDR3 sequence is CASSLVTRTTDTQYF. DNA of the CDR3: TGTGCCAGCAGCTTAGTAACACGGACAACAGATACGCAGTATTTT.

This clonotype has a count of ten or more. This rearrangement joins TRBV5-1 to TRBJ2-1, with 7 bases that match TRBD2. Germline-derived CDR1 and CDR2 are SGHRS and YFSETQ. The CDR3 is 15 residues long. J gave up 4 bases and V 0 bases, and 4 bases lay outside the gene matches. The DNA of the CDR3 is TGCGCCAGCAGCTTGGGCGGGAGTAAGTACAATGAGCAGTTCTTC. Residues: CASSLGGSKYNEQFF.

This clonotype was found many times. V and J are TRBV3-1 and TRBJ2-7; 7 positions agree with TRBD1. The CDR3 is made up of 14 amino acids. J was trimmed by 3 bases and V by 1 base; bases with no gene match: 3. Germline assignment: CDR1 LGHDT and CDR2 YNNKEL (reference sequence). CDR3: CASSQVQGVYEQYF. CDR3 in DNA: TGTGCCAGCAGCCAAGTTCAGGGGGTCTACGAGCAGTACTTC.

A few counts support this clonotype. The chain recombines TRBV5-1 with TRBJ1-1; D remains unclear. The CDR3 totals 16 residues. V lost 4 bases and J lost 4, with 20 bases in between. Germline V gene lookup returns CDR1 SGHRS and CDR2 YFSETQ. The CDR3 DNA sequence: TGCGCCAGCAGCCTAGTAAATGGGCAGGTGAGCACTGAAGCTTTCTTT. It specifies CASSLVNGQVSTEAFF.

The rearrangement uses TRBV29-1 and TRBJ1-1; TRBD1 is a possible D gene (5 bases). V gave up 7 bases and J gave up 0 bases, with 18 bases separating them. There are 15 residues in the CDR3. The germline V gene encodes CDR1 SQVTM and CDR2 ANQGSEA. In DNA form, the CDR3 reads TGCAGCGCTATAGGTAGGGGTGATATGAACACTGAAGCTTTCTTT. It translates to CSAIGRGDMNTEAFF.